One sample yielded the 26 T cell receptor beta chains listed below, sequenced in a study of cytomegalovirus exposure and HLA in healthy donors. The PCR contained 60 Vbeta and 13 Jbeta primers. Method: immunoSEQ multiplex PCR; TCRdb's copy keeps in-frame clones and lacks some. Of around 190,000 clones in the sample, 70% to 75% were seen once. Sequencing input: PBMCs. The receptors originated from a man aged 25-45 years in good health and CMV-seropositive.

The genes are TRBV9 and TRBJ2-5; the D gene is possibly TRBD2 (5 bases). Germline V gives CDR1 SGDLS, CDR2 YYNGEE. Trimming stripped 4 bases from V and 7 bases from J, with 17 bases between. CDR3 size: 14 residues. The CDR3: CASSPRTDLGTQYF. The CDR3 DNA sequence: TGTGCCAGCAGCCCCCGGACTGATTTGGGGACCCAGTACTTC. Full variable domain (missing parts from reference TRBV9 and TRBJ2-5): DSGVTQTPKHLITATGQRVTLRCSPRSGDLSVYWYQQSLDQGLQFLIQYYNGEERAKGNILERFSAQQFPDLHSELNLSSLELGDSALYFCASSPRTDLGTQYFGPGTRLLVL.

The chain combines TRBV27 with TRBJ2-1; TRBD1 agrees at 7 bases. The CDR3 covers 15 residues. J gave up 5 bases and V 6 bases, and 10 bases lay outside the gene matches. Germline CDR1 reads MNHEY; CDR2 reads SMNVEV (reference sequence). The DNA for the CDR3 is TGTGCCAGCAGACCTCCAGGGGGATCCCACAATGAGCAGTTCTTC. Translation: CASRPPGGSHNEQFF.

This chain connects TRBV6-1 to TRBJ2-1; a weak D match, TRBD2 (6 bases). The CDR3 is 12 residues long. Germline V gene lookup returns CDR1 MNHNS and CDR2 SASEGT. Trimming shortened V by 6 bases and J by 7 bases, and 10 bases separated the two germline ends. Here the CDR3 reads CASRAAGNEQFF. DNA for the CDR3: TGTGCCAGCAGGGCCGCGGGGAATGAGCAGTTCTTC.

V is TRBV30 and J is TRBJ2-3; 7 bases match TRBD1. The CDR3 totals 15 residues. Germline values: CDR1 GTSNPN, CDR2 SVGIG (reference sequence). The trim removed 4 bases at V and 2 bases at J, leaving 9 bases unmatched. The DNA for the CDR3 is TGTGCCTGGAATCCGACAGGGCCTTACACAGATACGCAGTATTTT. Its protein product is CAWNPTGPYTDTQYF.

This clone has only a few counts. The V and J genes are TRBV28 and TRBJ1-2; a weak D match, TRBD1 (6 bases). Trimming took 4 bases from V and 4 from J, leaving 16 bases between them. This CDR3 contains 15 residues. The V gene's germline CDR1 is MDHEN and CDR2 SYDVKM. CDR3 amino acids: CASSSPAGGTYGYTF. The CDR3 DNA is TGTGCCAGCAGTTCCCCCGCGGGGGGCACCTATGGCTACACCTTC.

The chain recombines TRBV7-6 with TRBJ1-6; possible D gene TRBD1, 6 bases. The CDR3 is 17 amino acids. Germline V gene data show CDR1 as SGHVS and CDR2 as FNYEAQ. Trimming removed 5 bases from V and 9 bases from J, with 23 bases in between. The DNA for the CDR3 is TGTGCCAGCAGCCCCAAAACAGGGCTCGACGGAGGTTCACCCCTCCACTTT. Its translation is CASSPKTGLDGGSPLHF.

The chain joins TRBV6-6 to TRBJ1-5; TRBD1 aligns across 8 bases. Losses at the gene ends were 6 bases for V and 3 bases for J; bases not matched to a gene: 10. This CDR3 comprises 16 residues. Germline lookup yields CDR1 MNHNY and CDR2 SVGAGI (reference sequence). DNA for the CDR3: TGTGCCAGCAGCGACCCTCTGGACAGGGCCAATCAGCCCCAGCATTTT. Translating it yields CASSDPLDRANQPQHF.

The CDR3: CSAMPGYEQYF. CDR3 nucleotide sequence: TGCAGTGCTATGCCAGGCTACGAGCAGTACTTC. The chain recombines TRBV20-1 with TRBJ2-7; no reliable D call. The CDR3 totals 11 residues. Trimming pared 4 bases from V and 3 bases from J, leaving 7 bases between. In germline, CDR1 is DFQATT, CDR2 SNEGSKA (reference sequence).

This clone has only a few counts. The chain combines TRBV6-1 with TRBJ1-2; 8 positions agree with TRBD1. The CDR3 loop spans 14 amino acids. CDR1 and CDR2 (germline): MNHNS, SASEGT. Losses at the gene ends were 5 bases for V and 5 bases for J; bases not matched to a gene: 7. The CDR3 sequence is CASSIYQGAYGYTF. In DNA, the CDR3 is TGTGCCAGCAGTATTTATCAGGGGGCGTATGGCTACACCTTC.

This clone was found once. The V call is TRBV7-2, the J call TRBJ2-3; 9 bases agree with TRBD2. The V and J ends lost 8 bases and 4 bases, in that order; junction bases with no gene match: 7. This CDR3 comprises 14 residues. The germline CDR1 and CDR2 sequences are SGHTA and FQGNSA. This CDR3 reads CASAGGGAADTQYF. The CDR3 region has the DNA TGTGCCAGCGCGGGCGGGGGGGCAGCAGATACGCAGTATTTT.

This clone was seen only once. The CDR3 here is CASSLVPGGARTDTQYF. The CDR3, as DNA: TGTGCCAGCAGCTTAGTTCCCGGGGGGGCCCGCACAGATACGCAGTATTTT. This chain connects TRBV11-2 to TRBJ2-3; 8 bases line up with TRBD2. The germline gives CDR1 SGHAT, CDR2 FQNNGV. The CDR3 totals 17 residues. The V and J ends lost 1 base and 1 base, in that order; junction bases with no gene match: 7.

The chain links TRBV4-2 to TRBJ1-5; tentatively, D is TRBD1 (6 bases). V lost 0 bases and J 4 bases, leaving 10 bases between the germline ends. Germline V gives CDR1 LGHNA, CDR2 YNFKEQ. CDR3 length: 15 amino acids. The CDR3 here is CASSQEGHPNQPQHF. CDR3 bases: TGTGCCAGCAGCCAAGAGGGACACCCTAATCAGCCCCAGCATTTT.

This clone showed up just a few times. The rearrangement links TRBV9 to TRBJ2-6; D is uncertain. This CDR3 is 15 amino acids long. The germline V gene encodes CDR1 SGDLS and CDR2 YYNGEE. V lost 4 bases and J 0 bases, leaving 8 bases between the germline ends. Written as DNA, the CDR3 is TGTGCCAGCAGCCAAGCCCCCTCTGGGGCCAACGTCCTGACTTTC. The encoded protein is CASSQAPSGANVLTF.

The genes are TRBV10-3 and TRBJ2-3, with a weak D call TRBD2 (5 bases). Deletions cut 4 bases from V and 0 bases from J, with 11 bases between. The CDR3 consists of 15 residues. CDR1 ENHRY and CDR2 SYGVKD come from the germline V gene. The CDR3 DNA is TGTGCCATCAGTGTCTCAGCGGCTAGCACAGATACGCAGTATTTT. Amino acid sequence: CAISVSAASTDTQYF.

The rearrangement uses TRBV21-1 and TRBJ2-7; the D call of TRBD2 is as the table states it, not checked on the DNA. TRBV21-1 is labeled a pseudogene. The CDR3 consists of 14 residues. Here the CDR3 DNA reads TGTGCCGCGGGCTACAAGGGAGGGGGGAACGAGCAGTACTTC. Its protein is CAAGYKGGGNEQYF.

This clone has only one observation. This chain links TRBV29-1 with TRBJ2-5; tentatively, D is TRBD1 (6 bases). The better agreement between TRBJ2-7 and the DNA end casts doubt on the J call. This CDR3 has 12 residues. In germline, CDR1 is SQVTM, CDR2 ANQGSEA. The CDR3 DNA reads TGCAGCATGAAACAGGGAACGTACGAGCAGTACTTC. Translation: CSMKQGTYEQYF.

The chain combines TRBV11-2 with TRBJ2-1; D perhaps matches TRBD2 (6 bases). Germline V gene lookup returns CDR1 SGHAT and CDR2 FQNNGV. Trimming pared 5 bases from V and 5 bases from J, leaving 22 bases between. The CDR3 is 17 amino acids. The DNA for the CDR3 is TGTGCCAGCAGCACCCGACTAGGGACCCTTACTGACAATGAGCAGTTCTTC. As protein: CASSTRLGTLTDNEQFF.

V gene TRBV6-5 combines with J gene TRBJ2-4; 9 bases match TRBD1. The V segment lost 8 bases and the J segment 4 bases; nucleotides outside the gene matches: 6. In germline, CDR1 is MNHEY, CDR2 SVGAGI. This CDR3 comprises 14 residues. The CDR3 protein is CASPRTGAKNIQYF. The CDR3 DNA reads as TGTGCCAGCCCTCGGACAGGGGCAAAAAACATTCAGTACTTC.

The chain has TRBV25-1 and TRBJ2-2; 10 nucleotides line up with TRBD1. Trimming took 1 base from V and 4 from J; bases not matched to a gene: 0. The germline V gene has CDR1 MGHDK and CDR2 SYGVNS. CDR3 size: 15 residues. The CDR3 sequence is CASSEWTGGTGELFF. The CDR3 DNA follows: TGTGCCAGCAGTGAATGGACAGGGGGCACCGGGGAGCTGTTTTTT.

The V and J genes are TRBV4-1 and TRBJ2-3; TRBD2 might be the D (6 bases). This CDR3 is built from 15 residues. The germline CDR1 and CDR2 sequences are MGHRA and YSYEKL. With 4 bases removed from V and 4 bases from J, the gap between germline ends came to 15 bases. CDR3 coding DNA: TGCGCCAGCAGCCCGAGGAGGGTCGGTCCAGATACGCAGTATTTT. It is translated as CASSPRRVGPDTQYF.

The CDR3 here is CASSDIGLAGGRELFF. CDR3 nucleotide sequence: TGTGCCAGCAGTGACATTGGACTAGCGGGAGGGAGGGAGCTGTTTTTT. The chain joins TRBV6-1 to TRBJ2-2; 15 bases are shared with TRBD2. The germline V gene has CDR1 MNHNS and CDR2 SASEGT. This CDR3 has 16 residues. J was trimmed by 9 bases and V by 3 bases; bases with no gene match: 5.

This CDR3 is CASSSGGNTGELFF. For the CDR3, the DNA is TGTGCCAGTAGTTCGGGTGGGAACACCGGGGAGCTGTTTTTT. The genes are TRBV19 and TRBJ2-2; no reliable D call. Trimming stripped 5 bases from V and 1 base from J, with 8 bases between. The CDR3 has 14 residues. Germline CDR1 and CDR2: LNHDA and SQIVND (reference sequence).

The chain carries TRBV7-3 and TRBJ2-1, with 9 bases matching TRBD1. V shed 4 bases, J shed 9 bases, and the junction held 7 bases outside the gene matches. The germline V gene has CDR1 SGHTA and CDR2 FQGTGA. There are 14 residues in the CDR3. The CDR3 coding sequence is TGTGCCAGCAGCTCAAAACAGGGGGCAGGTGAGCAGTTCTTC. This gives the protein CASSSKQGAGEQFF. Looking up the rest from reference TRBV7-3 and TRBJ2-1 gives the full variable domain: GAGVSQTPSNKVTEKGKYVELRCDPISGHTALYWYRQSLGQGPEFLIYFQGTGAADDSGLPNDRFFAVRPEGSVSTLKIQRTERGDSAVYLCASSSKQGAGEQFFGPGTRLTVL.

V and J are TRBV19 and TRBJ2-1; D ambiguous. The CDR3 sequence is 12 residues long. Germline CDR1 LNHDA, CDR2 SQIVND (reference sequence). The V end lost 4 bases, the J end lost 4 bases, and 5 bases lay between the germline ends. In DNA form, the CDR3 reads TGTGCCAGTAGTACCAGTTACAATGAGCAGTTCTTC. This sequence encodes CASSTSYNEQFF. Together with reference TRBV19 and TRBJ2-1, the CDR3 gives the full variable domain: DGGITQSPKYLFRKEGQNVTLSCEQNLNHDAMYWYRQDPGQGLRLIYYSQIVNDFQKGDIAEGYSVSREKKESFPLTVTSAQKNPTAFYLCASSTSYNEQFFGPGTRLTVL.

The rearrangement links TRBV2 to TRBJ2-2; D is unresolved. Trimming shortened V by 4 bases and J by 2 bases, and 8 bases separated the two germline ends. Looked up from germline, CDR1 is SNHLY and CDR2 is FYNNEI. CDR3 length: 14 amino acids. The DNA for the CDR3 is TGTGCCAGCAGTGTGGAGTTTAACACCGGGGAGCTGTTTTTT. The encoded protein is CASSVEFNTGELFF.

CDR3 sequence: CASSDRSPAGELFF. The CDR3 nucleotides are TGTGCCAGCAGCGACCGGAGTCCGGCCGGGGAGCTGTTTTTT. The gene calls are TRBV7-9 and TRBJ2-2; no clear D gene. CDR1 and CDR2 (germline): SEHNR, FQNEAQ (reference sequence). This CDR3 comprises 14 residues. Trimming removed 5 bases at V and 6 bases at J, with 13 bases between. The full variable domain, its missing parts supplied by reference TRBV7-9 and TRBJ2-2, is DTGVSQNPRHKITKRGQNVTFRCDPISEHNRLYWYRQTLGQGPEFLTYFQNEAQLEKSRLLSDRFSAERPKGSFSTLEIQRTEQGDSAMYLCASSDRSPAGELFFGEGSRLTVL.